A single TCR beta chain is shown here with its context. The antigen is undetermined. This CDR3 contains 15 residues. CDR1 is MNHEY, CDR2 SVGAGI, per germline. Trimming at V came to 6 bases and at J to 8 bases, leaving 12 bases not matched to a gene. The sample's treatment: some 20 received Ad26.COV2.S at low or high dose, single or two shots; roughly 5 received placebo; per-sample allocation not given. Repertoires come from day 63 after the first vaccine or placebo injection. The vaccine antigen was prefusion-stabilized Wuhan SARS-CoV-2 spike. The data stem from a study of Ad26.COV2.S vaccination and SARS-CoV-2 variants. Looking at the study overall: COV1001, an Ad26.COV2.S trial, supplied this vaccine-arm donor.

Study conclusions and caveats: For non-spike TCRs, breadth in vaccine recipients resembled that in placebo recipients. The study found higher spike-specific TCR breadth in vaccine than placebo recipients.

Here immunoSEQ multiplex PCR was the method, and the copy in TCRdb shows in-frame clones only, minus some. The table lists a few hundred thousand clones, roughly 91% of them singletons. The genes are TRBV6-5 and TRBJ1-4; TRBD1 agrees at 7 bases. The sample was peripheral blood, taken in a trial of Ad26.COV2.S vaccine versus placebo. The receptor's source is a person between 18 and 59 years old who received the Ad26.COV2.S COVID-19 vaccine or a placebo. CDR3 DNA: TGTGCCAGCAGCCCCGTAGGGGGCTTGAAGGAAAAACTGTTTTTT. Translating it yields CASSPVGGLKEKLFF.